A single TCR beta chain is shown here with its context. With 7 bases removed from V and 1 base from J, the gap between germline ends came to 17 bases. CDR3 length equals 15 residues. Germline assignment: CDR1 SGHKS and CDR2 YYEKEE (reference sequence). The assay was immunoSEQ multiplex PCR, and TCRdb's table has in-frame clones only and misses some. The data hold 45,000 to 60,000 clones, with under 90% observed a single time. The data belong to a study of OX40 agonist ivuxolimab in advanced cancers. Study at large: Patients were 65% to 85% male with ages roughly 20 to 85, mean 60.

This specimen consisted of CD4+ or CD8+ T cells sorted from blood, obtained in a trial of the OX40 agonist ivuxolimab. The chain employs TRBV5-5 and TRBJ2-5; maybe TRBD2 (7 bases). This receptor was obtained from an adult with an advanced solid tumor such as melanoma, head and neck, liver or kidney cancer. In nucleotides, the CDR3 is TGTGCCAGCTTAAGGGGGGGGCACACCCAAGAGACCCAGTACTTC. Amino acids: CASLRGGHTQETQYF.